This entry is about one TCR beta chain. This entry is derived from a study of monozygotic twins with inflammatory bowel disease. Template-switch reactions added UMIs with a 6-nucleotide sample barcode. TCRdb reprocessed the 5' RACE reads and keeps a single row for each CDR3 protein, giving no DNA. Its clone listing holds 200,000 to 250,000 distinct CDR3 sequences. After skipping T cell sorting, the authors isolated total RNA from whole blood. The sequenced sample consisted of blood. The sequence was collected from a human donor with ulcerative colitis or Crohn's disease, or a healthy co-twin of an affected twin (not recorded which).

This CDR3 is CASSSFQRNEAFF. The J gene is TRBJ1-1, the V gene TRBV27. The germline CDR1 and CDR2 sequences are MNHEY and SMNVEV (reference sequence). The CDR3 runs 13 residues.